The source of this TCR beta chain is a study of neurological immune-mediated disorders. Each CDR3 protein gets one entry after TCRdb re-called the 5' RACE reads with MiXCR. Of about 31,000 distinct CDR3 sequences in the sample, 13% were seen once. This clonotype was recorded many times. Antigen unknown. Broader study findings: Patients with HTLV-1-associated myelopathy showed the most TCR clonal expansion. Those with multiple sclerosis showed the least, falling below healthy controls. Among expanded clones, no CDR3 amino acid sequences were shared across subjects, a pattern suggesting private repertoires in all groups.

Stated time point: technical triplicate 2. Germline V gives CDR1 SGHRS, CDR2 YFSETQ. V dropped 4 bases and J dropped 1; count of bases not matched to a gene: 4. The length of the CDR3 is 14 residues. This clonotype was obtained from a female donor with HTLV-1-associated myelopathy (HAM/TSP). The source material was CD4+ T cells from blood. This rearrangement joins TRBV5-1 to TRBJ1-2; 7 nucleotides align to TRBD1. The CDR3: CASSPGTVNYGYTF. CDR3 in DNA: TGCGCCAGCAGCCCCGGGACAGTTAACTATGGCTACACCTTC.